The 3 T cell receptor beta chains listed next were all sequenced from one sample in a study of blood T cell repertoires in COVID-19. Assay used: immunoSEQ multiplex PCR; TCRdb lists only in-frame clones, some missing. This table has fewer than 120,000 clones, about 75% appearing once. The specimen was peripheral blood. The receptors originated from a woman of 80 years or more with active or convalescent COVID-19.

This clone occurred once. The genes are TRBV5-1 and TRBJ2-6, with D maybe TRBD1 (5 bases). V shed 0 bases and J shed 0 bases, with 16 bases lying between them. This CDR3 has 19 residues. Germline V gene data show CDR1 as SGHRS and CDR2 as YFSETQ. The chain's CDR3 is CASSLVKQAISSGANVLTF. The CDR3 DNA follows: TGCGCCAGCAGCTTGGTGAAACAGGCTATCTCCTCTGGGGCCAACGTCCTGACTTTC.

The chain uses TRBV25-1 and TRBJ2-1; 7 positions agree with TRBD1. Germline-derived CDR1 and CDR2 are MGHDK and SYGVNS. Germline trimming cut 6 bases from V and 5 bases from J; bases unmatched to any gene: 7. The CDR3 extends over 14 amino acids. CDR3 region: CASSPGQLDNEQFF. CDR3 nucleotide sequence: TGTGCCAGCAGCCCGGGACAGCTTGACAATGAGCAGTTCTTC.

The chain employs TRBV5-4 and TRBJ2-7; possible D gene TRBD2, 7 bases. This CDR3 is built from 15 residues. Germline V lookup: CDR1 SGHNT, CDR2 YYREEE (reference sequence). The V gene lost 0 bases and the J gene lost 4 bases, with 14 bases spanning the gap. CDR3 bases: TGTGCCAGCAGCTTGGGGGGGGGAGACAGGTACGAGCAGTACTTC. Protein sequence: CASSLGGGDRYEQYF.